This record concerns one T cell receptor beta chain sequence. The antigen remains undetermined. TCRdb's table, derived via immunoSEQ multiplex PCR, lists solely in-frame clones and lacks some. The sample has under 4,000 clones, 60% to 80% seen once. Germline V gene data show CDR1 as SGHAT and CDR2 as FQNNGV. The CDR3 has 15 residues. The V segment lost 5 bases and the J segment 3 bases; nucleotides outside the gene matches: 5. The data originate from a study of immune evolution from preneoplasia to lung adenocarcinoma. Two lung cancer pathologists independently confirmed each histologic diagnosis. Premalignant or tumor cells were enriched by macro-dissection after pathologic assessment. Study findings and constraints: Top clone frequencies peaked in normal lung, apparently declining through invasive adenocarcinoma. Normal lung had highest clonality; later lesions appeared denser, more diverse.

The origin of this receptor is a person aged 60 to 80 with lung adenocarcinoma. The J gene is TRBJ2-3, the V gene TRBV11-2; 10 positions agree with TRBD1. Sequencing input: FFPE minimally invasive lung adenocarcinoma tissue. In DNA form, the CDR3 reads TGTGCCAGCAGCAAGGGACAGGGGAGGACAGATACGCAGTATTTT. Translated: CASSKGQGRTDTQYF.